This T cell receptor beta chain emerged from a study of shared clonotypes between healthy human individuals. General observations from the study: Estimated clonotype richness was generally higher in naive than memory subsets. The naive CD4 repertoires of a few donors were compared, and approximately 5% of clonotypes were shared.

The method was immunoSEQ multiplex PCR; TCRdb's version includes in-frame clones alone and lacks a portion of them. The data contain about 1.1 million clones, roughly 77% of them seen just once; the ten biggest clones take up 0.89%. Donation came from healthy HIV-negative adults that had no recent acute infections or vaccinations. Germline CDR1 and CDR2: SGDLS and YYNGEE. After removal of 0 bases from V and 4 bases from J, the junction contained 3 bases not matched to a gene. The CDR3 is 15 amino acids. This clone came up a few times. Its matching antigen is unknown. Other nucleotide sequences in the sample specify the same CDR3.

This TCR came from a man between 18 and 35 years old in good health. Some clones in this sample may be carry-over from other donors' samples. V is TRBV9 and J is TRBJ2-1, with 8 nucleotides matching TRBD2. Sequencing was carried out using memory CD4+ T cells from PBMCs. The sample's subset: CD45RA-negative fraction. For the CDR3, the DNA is TGTGCCAGCAGCGTAGCGGGAGGGCCTTACAATGAGCAGTTCTTC. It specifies CASSVAGGPYNEQFF.